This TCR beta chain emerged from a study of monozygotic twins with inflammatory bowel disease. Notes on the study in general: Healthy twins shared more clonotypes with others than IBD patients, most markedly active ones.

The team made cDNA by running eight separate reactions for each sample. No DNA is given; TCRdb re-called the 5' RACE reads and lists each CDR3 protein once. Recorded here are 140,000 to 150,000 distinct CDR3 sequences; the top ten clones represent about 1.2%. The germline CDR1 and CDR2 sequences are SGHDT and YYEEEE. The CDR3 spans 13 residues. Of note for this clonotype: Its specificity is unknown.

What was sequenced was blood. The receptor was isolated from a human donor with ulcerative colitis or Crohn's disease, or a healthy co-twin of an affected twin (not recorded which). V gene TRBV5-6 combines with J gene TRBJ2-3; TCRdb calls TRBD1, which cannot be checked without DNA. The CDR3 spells CASSGTGRDTQYF.